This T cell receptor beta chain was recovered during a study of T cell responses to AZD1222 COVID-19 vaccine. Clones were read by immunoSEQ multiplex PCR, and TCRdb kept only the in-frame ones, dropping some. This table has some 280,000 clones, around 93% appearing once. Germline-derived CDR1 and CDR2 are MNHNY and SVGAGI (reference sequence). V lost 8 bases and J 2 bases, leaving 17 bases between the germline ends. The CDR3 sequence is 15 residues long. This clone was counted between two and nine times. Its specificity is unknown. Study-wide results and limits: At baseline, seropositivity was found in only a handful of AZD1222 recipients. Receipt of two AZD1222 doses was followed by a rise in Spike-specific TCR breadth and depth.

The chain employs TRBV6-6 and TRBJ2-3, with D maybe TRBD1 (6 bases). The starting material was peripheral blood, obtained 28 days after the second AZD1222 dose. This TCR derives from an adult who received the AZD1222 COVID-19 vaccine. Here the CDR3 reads CASATGQLHTDTQYF. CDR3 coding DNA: TGTGCCAGCGCTACTGGACAGCTTCACACAGATACGCAGTATTTT.